This TCR beta chain was identified during a study of CD8+CD57+ T cells in acquired aplastic anemia. V gave up 4 bases and J gave up 2 bases; unmatched junction bases: 4. CDR3 size: 14 residues. Germline-derived CDR1 and CDR2 are LNHDA and SQIVND (reference sequence). For CDR3 and TCR beta VDJ profiling, genomic DNA was the template used. TCRdb re-analysed the reads in MiXCR, keeping a single row per CDR3 protein. The profile shows 310,000 or so distinct CDR3 sequences, 56% of them singletons. CD8+CD57+ cell expansion, shown by flow cytometry, had occurred in the patients selected for sequencing. Patients uniformly had severe acquired aplastic anemia. This clonotype appeared many times.

This TCR was sampled from a human donor with aplastic anemia. The gene calls are TRBV19 and TRBJ2-7; 8 nucleotides align to TRBD1. Sequencing was done on a sample of sorted CD4+, CD8+, or CD8+CD57+ T cells (not recorded which) from PBMCs. This CDR3 reads CASSTLQGAYEQYF. CDR3 in DNA: TGTGCCAGTAGTACCCTACAGGGGGCCTACGAGCAGTACTTC.